This TCR beta chain was sequenced for a study of blood T cell dynamics during melanoma immunotherapy (dated by TCRdb to the early 2020s). In the study overall: Patients with metastatic melanoma were treated with first-line pembrolizumab or nivolumab plus ipilimumab as standard of care in the United Kingdom. Consecutive patients formed a training cohort, and a further independent group of patients from the same centre was pooled into an external validation set. To identify early correlates of response, the study profiled peripheral T cell receptor repertoires in patients with metastatic melanoma before and after one cycle of checkpoint inhibitor therapy.

Note on this clone: Its antigen specificity is not known. No base quality information exists; no much larger clone differs at one position.

Inclusive of the bounding cysteine and phenylalanine, the CDR3 is 14 residues long. The entry retains the CDR3 DNA only, 42 bases that are in frame from base 1. V has 2 bases trimmed and J has 5 bases trimmed; junction bases matching no gene number 4. CDR1 and CDR2 are drawn from the germline V gene: SGHRS, YFSETQ. A fixed 350 ng of DNA was loaded for every bulk PBMC sample. Following the manufacturer instructions, the immunoSEQ TCRb Assay kit was used to amplify TCR beta CDR3 sequences from genomic DNA. The KAPA Library Quantification Kit for Illumina platforms was used to quantify the pooled libraries by qPCR. Pooled libraries were sequenced on an Illumina NextSeq 500, clustered at roughly 0.55-1.2 pM. The paper's data handling went like this. TCR data were analyzed using immunoSEQ ANALYZER and the R LymphoSeq package. A rearrangement efficiency score was calculated as productive divided by the sum of productive and non-productive CDR3 sequences. Clonality was measured with the Gini coefficient and diversity with the Renyi index at alpha=1, compared pairwise between timepoints within each patient. In LymphoSeq, clonal relatedness was computed with an edit distance of 3 and repertoire similarity was computed with the Bhattacharyya coefficient. Linear discriminant analysis on week-3 changes in clonality and diversity was built with the R MASS and caret packages to classify response. In TCRdb, the immuneACCESS table is reduced to in-frame sequences with V and J assigned. These tables do not hold every clone; where another copy was compared, an unresolved V gene accounts for under half, and the others remain unexplained. V, J and clone size reflect that table, while D and trimming were determined from the DNA. A total of approximately 12,000 clones appear in this sample, roughly 90% of them only once. Of the sample, approximately 3.5% is held by the ten largest clones.

In the paper's terms, the time point label means: pre-treatment baseline. Blood samples were collected before treatment (T0) and at week 3 (W3), after the first cycle of checkpoint blockade. Except for two patients with rapid clinical progression, response was assessed 12 weeks after the first infusion by RECIST 1.1; disease control meant complete response, partial response or stable disease. Patients were excluded for prior systemic cancer treatment, concomitant immunosuppressant therapy or synchronous other active malignancies. Bulk PBMC and plasma cell-free DNA were both sequenced for TCR beta so that circulating cells and T cell turnover could be tracked. Lymphoprep and SepMate tubes were used to isolate PBMC from blood, and red cell lysis was then performed. QIAamp DNA Blood Mini kits were used to extract DNA from PBMC and sorted T cell subsets. Summary of the overall study and its limitations: The relatively small sample size was acknowledged as something that could potentially limit how far the results can be generalized. Unlike progressors, patients who went on to achieve disease control showed a bifurcated reorganization of the PBMC repertoire at W3, with either increased clonality or increased diversity. Whether the T cell clones driving repertoire changes were melanoma-specific or reflected general immune activation could not be determined in the study.

This chain joins TRBV5-1 to TRBJ2-1; a stretch of 7 junction bases matches TRBD2. Sequenced material: blood, taken from a patient treated with checkpoint blockade. This TCR came from a human donor with melanoma. For the CDR3, the sequence is CASSFPSGNNEQFF. At the DNA level, the sequence is TGCGCCAGCAGCTTCCCCAGCGGGAACAATGAGCAGTTCTTC.